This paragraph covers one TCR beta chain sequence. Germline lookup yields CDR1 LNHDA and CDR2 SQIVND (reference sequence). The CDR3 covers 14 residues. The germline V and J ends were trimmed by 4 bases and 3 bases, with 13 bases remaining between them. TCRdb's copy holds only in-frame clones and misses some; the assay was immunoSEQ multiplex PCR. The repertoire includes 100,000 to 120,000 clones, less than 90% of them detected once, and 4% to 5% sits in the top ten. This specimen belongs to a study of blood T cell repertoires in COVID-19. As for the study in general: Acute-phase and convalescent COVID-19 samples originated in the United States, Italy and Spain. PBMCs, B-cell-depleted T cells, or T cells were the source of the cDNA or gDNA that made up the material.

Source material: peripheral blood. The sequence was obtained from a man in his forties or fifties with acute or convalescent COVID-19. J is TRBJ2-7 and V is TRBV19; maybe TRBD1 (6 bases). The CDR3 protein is CASSNVGGHYEQYF. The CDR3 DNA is TGTGCCAGTAGTAACGTTGGGGGCCACTACGAGCAGTACTTC.